The sequence of this T cell receptor beta chain was determined in a study of shared clonotypes between healthy human individuals. Study-level information: Per donor, CD8 memory used one plate, CD8 naive used two, CD4 memory used three and CD4 naive used three. Overall study findings and caveats: Lower generation probabilities were found for non-shared clonotypes than for those shared by all four donors.

This table comes from immunoSEQ multiplex PCR, and its TCRdb copy is limited to in-frame clones, with some not included. The table includes roughly 1.4 million clones, approximately 98.5% detected once. Comment on this clone: Its antigen is unidentified.

Germline loops: CDR1 GTSNPN, CDR2 SVGIG (reference sequence). Trimming stripped 0 bases from V and 5 bases from J, with 7 bases between. The CDR3 runs to 12 residues. The clonotype originates from a man aged 25 to 40 in good health. The chain employs TRBV30 and TRBJ1-2, with D uncertain. The sample consisted of naive CD4+ T cells sorted from blood. Subset reported: CD45RA+ positively selected. The CDR3 sequence: CAWSVNRYGYTF. In DNA form, the CDR3 reads TGTGCCTGGAGTGTAAATCGGTATGGCTACACCTTC.